Sequencing of this TCR beta chain was carried out in a study of blood T cells in healthy people across ages. Findings and limits, study-wide: Long-lived donors had more naive CD4+ cells and higher diversity than aged donors.

A second about 6 to 12 cycle PCR used barcoded and J-beta primers. Every cDNA molecule bore a tag from a template-switch adaptor containing 12 random nucleotides. TCRdb used MiXCR to reprocess the 5' RACE reads, holding one entry per CDR3 protein. Of around 780,000 distinct CDR3 sequences detected, more than 55% appear once; the ten largest clones hold roughly 24%. Trimming removed 7 bases from V and 1 base from J, with 7 bases in between. From germline, CDR1 is SQVTM and CDR2 ANQGSEA. This CDR3 comprises 11 residues. Healthy individuals of Caucasian origin from Russia, aged about 6 to 90, served as donors. The authors extracted at least 5 micrograms of total RNA per sample. This clonotype was seen a few times. What it binds is not known.

The specimen was blood. This TCR derives from a man aged 35 to 55 in good health. The chain combines TRBV29-1 with TRBJ2-5; no clear D. The CDR3 region has the DNA TGCAGCGCCGCACCCCAAGAGACCCAGTACTTC. It encodes CSAAPQETQYF.